This T cell receptor beta chain originates from a study of blood T cell repertoires in COVID-19. Study context: Sites across the United States, Italy and Spain contributed samples from acute and convalescent COVID-19. PBMCs, B-cell-depleted T cells, or T cells were the source of the cDNA or gDNA that made up the material.

Authors' methods: Amplification with reference gene primers provided the estimates of nucleated cell counts. Generated by immunoSEQ multiplex PCR, the TCRdb table keeps only in-frame clones and is missing some. That table gives V, J and clone size, and the DNA gave D and trimming. The repertoire holds approximately 71,000 clones, with 65% to 80% as singletons. The V segment lost 1 base and the J segment 7 bases; nucleotides outside the gene matches: 6. The CDR3 runs to 15 residues. Per germline, CDR1 SGDLS and CDR2 YYNGEE. Sequencing used peripheral blood. The sequence came from a human donor in a cohort sampled during active COVID-19. V and J are TRBV9 and TRBJ2-1; 9 positions match TRBD2. CDR3 coding DNA: TGTGCCAGCAGCGTACCAGCGGGGGGTAGGAATGAGCAGTTCTTC. This codes for CASSVPAGGRNEQFF.